This T cell receptor beta chain emerged from a study of PD-1 blockade in classical Hodgkin lymphoma. Findings and caveats of the study: For complete responders, baseline diversity was comparable to that of newly diagnosed patients. Still unresolved is the cause of the repertoire differences, which may be disease activity or prior therapy. TCR diversity rose significantly by C4D1 in CD4+ but not CD8+ cells.

This clone was counted between two and nine times. Its antigen is unknown. TCRdb's table, derived via immunoSEQ multiplex PCR, lists solely in-frame clones and lacks some. The sample holds over 25,000 clones, around 70% seen once. Trimming removed 3 bases at V and 1 base at J, with 9 bases between. Germline V gene lookup returns CDR1 SEHNR and CDR2 FQNEAQ (reference sequence). The CDR3 length is 15 residues. Time point of the sample: cycle 4 day 1 (C4D1), after five to seven weeks of nivolumab. With no exception, relapse followed autologous stem cell transplantation in all patients, and brentuximab vedotin exposure varied. Best response was recorded as complete response, partial response or progressive disease.

This rearrangement joins TRBV7-9 to TRBJ2-2, with D possibly called TRBD1 or TRBD2 (5 bases each). This TCR was sampled from a human donor with classical Hodgkin lymphoma. The sequencing here drew on peripheral blood mononuclear cells (PBMCs), taken before the fourth cycle of nivolumab. The chain's CDR3 is CASSLLGGNTGELFF. In nucleotides, the CDR3 is TGTGCCAGCAGCTTGCTTGGGGGGAACACCGGGGAGCTGTTTTTT.